This paragraph reports one T cell receptor beta chain. Germline is not matched at one junction end, which may reflect a read error. 60 Vbeta and 13 Jbeta primers were used in PCR. The repertoire was sequenced with immunoSEQ multiplex PCR; TCRdb's copy has only in-frame clones and lacks some. The sample records 200,000 or so clones, about 89% being singletons. The CDR3 is 12 amino acids. Germline values: CDR1 SGDLS, CDR2 YYNGEE. This entry comes from a study of cytomegalovirus exposure and HLA in healthy donors. The source is a man younger than 40 in good health and CMV-seronegative. The chain recombines TRBV9 with TRBJ1-1, with D perhaps matching TRBD1 (5 bases). The specimen sequenced was PBMCs. CDR3 loop: CTCRGVTGEAFF. The CDR3 nucleotides are TGCACATGTCGGGGGGTAACTGGTGAAGCTTTCTTT. Full variable domain (rest looked up from reference TRBV9 and TRBJ1-1): DSGVTQTPKHLITATGQRVTLRCSPRSGDLSVYWYQQSLDQGLQFLIQYYNGEERAKGNILERFSAQQFPDLHSELNLSSLELGDSALYFCTCRGVTGEAFFGQGTRLTVV.